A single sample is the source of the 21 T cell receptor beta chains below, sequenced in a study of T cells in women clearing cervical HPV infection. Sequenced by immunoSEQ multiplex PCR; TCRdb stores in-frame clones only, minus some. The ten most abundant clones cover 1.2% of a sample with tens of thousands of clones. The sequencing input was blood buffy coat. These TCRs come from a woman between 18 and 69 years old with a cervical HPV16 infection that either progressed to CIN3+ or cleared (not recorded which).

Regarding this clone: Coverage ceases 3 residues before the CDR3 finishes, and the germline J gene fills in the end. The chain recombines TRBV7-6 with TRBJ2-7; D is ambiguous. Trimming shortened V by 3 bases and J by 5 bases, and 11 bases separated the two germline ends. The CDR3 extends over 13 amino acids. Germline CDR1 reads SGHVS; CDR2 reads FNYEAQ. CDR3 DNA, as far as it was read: TGTGCCAGCAGCTTTCCAGGTTCCCACGAG. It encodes CASSFPGSHE. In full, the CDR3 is CASSFPGSHEQYF.

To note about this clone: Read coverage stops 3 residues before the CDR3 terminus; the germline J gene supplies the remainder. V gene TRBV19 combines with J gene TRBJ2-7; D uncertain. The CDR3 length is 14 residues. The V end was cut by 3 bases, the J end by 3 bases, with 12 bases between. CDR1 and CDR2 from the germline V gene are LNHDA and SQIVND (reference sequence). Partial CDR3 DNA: TGTGCCAGTAGTATGGAAGGGCCTGGCTACGAG. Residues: CASSMEGPGYE. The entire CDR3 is CASSMEGPGYEQYF.

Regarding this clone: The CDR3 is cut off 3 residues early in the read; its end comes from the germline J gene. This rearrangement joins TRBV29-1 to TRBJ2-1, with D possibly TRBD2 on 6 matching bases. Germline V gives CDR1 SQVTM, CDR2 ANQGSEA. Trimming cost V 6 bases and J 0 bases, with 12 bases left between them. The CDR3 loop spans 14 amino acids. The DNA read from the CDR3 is TGCAGCGTCCGGGGGTGGGGCTCCTACAATGAG. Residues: CSVRGWGSYNE. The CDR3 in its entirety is CSVRGWGSYNEQFF.

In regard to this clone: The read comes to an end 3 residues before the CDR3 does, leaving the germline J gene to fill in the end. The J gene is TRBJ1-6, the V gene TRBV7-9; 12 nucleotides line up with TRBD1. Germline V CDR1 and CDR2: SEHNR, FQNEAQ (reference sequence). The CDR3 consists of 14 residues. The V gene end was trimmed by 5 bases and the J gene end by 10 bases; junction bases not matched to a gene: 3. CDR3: CASSMGQGASPLHF. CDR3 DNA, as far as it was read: TGTGCCAGCAGCATGGGACAGGGGGCCTCACCC.

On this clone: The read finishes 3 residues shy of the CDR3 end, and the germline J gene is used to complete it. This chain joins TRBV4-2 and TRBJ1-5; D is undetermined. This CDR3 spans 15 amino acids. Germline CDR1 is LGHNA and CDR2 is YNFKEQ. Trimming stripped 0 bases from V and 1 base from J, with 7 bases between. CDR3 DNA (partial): TGTGCCAGCAGCCAAGAAGCACGGAGCAATCAGCCC. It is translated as CASSQEARSNQP. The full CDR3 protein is CASSQEARSNQPQHF.

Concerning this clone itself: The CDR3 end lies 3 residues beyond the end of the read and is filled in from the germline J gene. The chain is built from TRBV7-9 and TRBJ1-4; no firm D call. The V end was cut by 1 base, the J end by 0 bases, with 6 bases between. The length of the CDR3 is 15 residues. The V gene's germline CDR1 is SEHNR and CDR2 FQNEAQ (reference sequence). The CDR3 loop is CASSLGPATNEKLFF. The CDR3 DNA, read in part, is TGTGCCAGCAGCTTAGGGCCTGCAACTAATGAAAAA.

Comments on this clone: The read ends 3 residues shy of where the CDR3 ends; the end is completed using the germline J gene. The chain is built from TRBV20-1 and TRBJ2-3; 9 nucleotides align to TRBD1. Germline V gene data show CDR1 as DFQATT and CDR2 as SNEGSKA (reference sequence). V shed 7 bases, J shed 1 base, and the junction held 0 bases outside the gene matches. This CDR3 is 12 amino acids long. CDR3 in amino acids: CSGQGGTDTQYF. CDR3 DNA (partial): TGCAGTGGACAGGGGGGCACAGATACG.

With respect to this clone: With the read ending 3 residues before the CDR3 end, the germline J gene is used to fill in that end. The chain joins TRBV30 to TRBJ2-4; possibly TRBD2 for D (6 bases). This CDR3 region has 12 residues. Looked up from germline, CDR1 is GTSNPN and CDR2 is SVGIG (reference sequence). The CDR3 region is CAWKRANYGQYF. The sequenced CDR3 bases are TGTGCCTGGAAGCGGGCTAACTATGGT.

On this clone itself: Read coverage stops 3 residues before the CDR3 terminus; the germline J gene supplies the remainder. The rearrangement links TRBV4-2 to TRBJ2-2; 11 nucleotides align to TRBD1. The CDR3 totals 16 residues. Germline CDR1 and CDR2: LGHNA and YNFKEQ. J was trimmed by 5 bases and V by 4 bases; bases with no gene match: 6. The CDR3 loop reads CASSPSGTGGTGELFF. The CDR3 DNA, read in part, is TGTGCCAGCAGCCCTTCCGGGACAGGGGGGACCGGGGAG.

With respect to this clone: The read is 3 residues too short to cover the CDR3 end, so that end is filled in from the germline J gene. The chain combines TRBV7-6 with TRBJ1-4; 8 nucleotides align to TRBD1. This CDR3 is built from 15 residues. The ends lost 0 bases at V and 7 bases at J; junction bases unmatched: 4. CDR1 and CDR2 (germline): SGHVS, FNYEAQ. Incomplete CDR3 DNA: TGTGCCAGCAGCTTAGCGTCAGGGGGCCCTGAAAAA. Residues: CASSLASGGPEK. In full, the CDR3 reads CASSLASGGPEKLFF. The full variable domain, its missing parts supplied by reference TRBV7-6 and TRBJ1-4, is GAGVSQSPRYKVTKRGQDVALRCDPISGHVSLYWYRQALGQGPEFLTYFNYEAQQDKSGLPNDRFSAERPEGSISTLTIQRTEQRDSAMYRCASSLASGGPEKLFFGSGTQLSVL.

The CDR3 DNA, read in part, is TGTGCCAGCAGCTTCGGGGTGGGACTAAGAACG. Residues: CASSFGVGLRT. The CDR3 in full is CASSFGVGLRTQYF. The genes are TRBV11-2 and TRBJ2-3, with 7 bases matching TRBD2. The CDR3 extends 3 residues past the end of the read, so its final part is completed from the germline J gene. The CDR3 has 14 residues. In germline, CDR1 is SGHAT, CDR2 FQNNGV. The full variable domain, with the rest looked up from reference TRBV11-2 and TRBJ2-3, is EAGVAQSPRYKIIEKRQSVAFWCNPISGHATLYWYQQILGQGPKLLIQFQNNGVVDDSQLPKDRFSAERLKGVDSTLKIQPAKLEDSAVYLCASSFGVGLRTQYFGPGTRLTVL.

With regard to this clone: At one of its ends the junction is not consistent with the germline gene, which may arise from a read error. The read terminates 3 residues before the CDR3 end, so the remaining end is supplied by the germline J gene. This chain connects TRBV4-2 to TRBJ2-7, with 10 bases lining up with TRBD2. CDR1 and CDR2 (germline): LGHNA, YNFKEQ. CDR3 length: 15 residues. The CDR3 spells CASSQGTSDSYEQYF. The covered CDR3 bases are TGCGCCAGCAGCCAAGGGACTAGCGACTCCTACGAG.

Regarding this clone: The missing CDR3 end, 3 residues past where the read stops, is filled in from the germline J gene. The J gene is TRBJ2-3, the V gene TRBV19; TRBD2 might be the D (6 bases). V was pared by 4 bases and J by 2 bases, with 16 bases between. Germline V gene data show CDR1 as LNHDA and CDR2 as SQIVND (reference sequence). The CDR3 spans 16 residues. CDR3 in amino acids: CASSTTGLRFTDTQYF. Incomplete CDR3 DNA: TGTGCCAGTAGTACGACGGGACTGCGATTCACAGATACG.

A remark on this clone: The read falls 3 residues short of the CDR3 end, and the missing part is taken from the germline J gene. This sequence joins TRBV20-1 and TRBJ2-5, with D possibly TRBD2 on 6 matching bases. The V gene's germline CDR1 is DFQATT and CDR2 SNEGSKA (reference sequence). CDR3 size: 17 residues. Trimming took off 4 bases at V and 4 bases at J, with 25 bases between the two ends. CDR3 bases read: TGCAGTGCTAAGAGTTGGGGGGTAAACTCGGACCTAGAGACC. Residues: CSAKSWGVNSDLET. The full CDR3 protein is CSAKSWGVNSDLETQYF.

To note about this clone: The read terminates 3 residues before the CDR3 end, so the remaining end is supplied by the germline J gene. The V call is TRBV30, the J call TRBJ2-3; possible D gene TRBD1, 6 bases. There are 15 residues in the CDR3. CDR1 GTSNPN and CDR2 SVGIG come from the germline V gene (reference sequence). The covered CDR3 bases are TGTGCCTGGAGTCCCCCGGGGTCAGGGGATCAGCCG. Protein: CAWSPPGSGDQP. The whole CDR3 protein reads CAWSPPGSGDQPQYF.

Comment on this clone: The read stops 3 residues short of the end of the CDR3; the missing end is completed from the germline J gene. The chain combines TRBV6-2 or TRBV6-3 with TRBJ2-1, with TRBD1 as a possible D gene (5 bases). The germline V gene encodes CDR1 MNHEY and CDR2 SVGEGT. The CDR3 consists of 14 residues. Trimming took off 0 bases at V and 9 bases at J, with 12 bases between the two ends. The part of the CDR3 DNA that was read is TGTGCCAGCAGTTACTCAGCAGGGTGGGCTGAG. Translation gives CASSYSAGWAE. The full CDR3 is CASSYSAGWAEQFF.

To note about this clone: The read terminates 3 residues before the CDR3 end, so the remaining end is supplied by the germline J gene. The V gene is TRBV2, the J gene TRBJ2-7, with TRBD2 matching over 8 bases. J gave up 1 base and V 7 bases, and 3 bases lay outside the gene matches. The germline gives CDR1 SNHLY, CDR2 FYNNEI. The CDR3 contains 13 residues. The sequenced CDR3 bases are TGTGCCAGCAATCGGGGGGGGTCCTACGAG. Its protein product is CASNRGGSYE. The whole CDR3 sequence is CASNRGGSYEQYF.

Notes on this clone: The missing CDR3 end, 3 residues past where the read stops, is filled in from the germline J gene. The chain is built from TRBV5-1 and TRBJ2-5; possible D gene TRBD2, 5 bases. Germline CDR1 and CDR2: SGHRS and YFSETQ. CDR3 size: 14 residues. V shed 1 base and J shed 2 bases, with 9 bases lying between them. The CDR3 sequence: CASSLSGGQETQYF. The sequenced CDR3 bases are TGCGCCAGCAGCTTGTCCGGCGGGCAAGAGACC.

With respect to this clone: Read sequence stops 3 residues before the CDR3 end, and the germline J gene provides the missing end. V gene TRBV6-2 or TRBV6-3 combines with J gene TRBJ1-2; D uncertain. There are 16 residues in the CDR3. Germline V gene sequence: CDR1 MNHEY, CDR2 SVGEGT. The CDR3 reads CASSSPDWILSYDYTF. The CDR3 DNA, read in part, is TGTGCCAGCAGTTCCCCCGACTGGATCTTGTCCTACGAC.

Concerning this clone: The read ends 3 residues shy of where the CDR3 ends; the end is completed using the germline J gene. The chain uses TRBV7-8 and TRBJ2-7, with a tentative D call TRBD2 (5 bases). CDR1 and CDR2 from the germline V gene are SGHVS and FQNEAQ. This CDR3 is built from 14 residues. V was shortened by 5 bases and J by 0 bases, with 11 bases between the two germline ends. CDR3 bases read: TGTGCCAGCAGCCCAAGCGGAGGCTCCTACGAG. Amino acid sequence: CASSPSGGSYE. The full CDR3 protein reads CASSPSGGSYEQYF.

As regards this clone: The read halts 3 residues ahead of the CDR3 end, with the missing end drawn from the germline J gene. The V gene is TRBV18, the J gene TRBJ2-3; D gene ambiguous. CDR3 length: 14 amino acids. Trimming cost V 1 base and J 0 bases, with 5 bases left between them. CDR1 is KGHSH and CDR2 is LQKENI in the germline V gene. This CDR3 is CASSPQHSTDTQYF. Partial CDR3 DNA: TGTGCCAGCTCACCACAGCACAGCACAGATACG.